The TCR beta chain under discussion was sequenced for a study of PD-1 blockade in classical Hodgkin lymphoma. Study-wide results and limits: Reports indicated that newly diagnosed patients had lower baseline TCR diversity than healthy donors did. Repertoire differences lack defined causes, possibly disease activity or prior therapy.

Germline values: CDR1 LGHNA, CDR2 YNFKEQ. V dropped 0 bases and J dropped 7 bases, with 9 bases sitting between them. The CDR3 runs 13 residues. Following autologous stem cell transplantation, relapse occurred in every patient, and exposure to brentuximab vedotin varied. Notes on this clone: What it binds is unknown.

This table comes from immunoSEQ multiplex PCR, and its TCRdb copy is limited to in-frame clones, with some not included. The sample carries approximately 34,000 clones, around four fifths recorded once. The source was peripheral blood mononuclear cells (PBMCs), collected at baseline. This sequence originates from a human donor with classical Hodgkin lymphoma. The V gene is TRBV4-2, the J gene TRBJ2-5; no clear D. CDR3 sequence: CASSQEKRGTQYF. The CDR3 DNA sequence: TGTGCCAGCAGCCAAGAAAAACGAGGGACCCAGTACTTC.